Given below is one T cell receptor beta chain in context. The antigen is undetermined. Produced via immunoSEQ multiplex PCR; TCRdb's table is partial and in-frame only. The sample holds about 14,000 clones; 70% to 85% are singletons and the top ten take roughly a quarter. The data originate from a study of lymphopenia after photon versus proton radiotherapy. The study's findings and limits: Post-nadir TCR diversity decline inversely tracked overall survival among those who died.

Deletions cut 4 bases from V and 0 bases from J, with 12 bases between. Germline V gene sequence: CDR1 LNHDA, CDR2 SQIVND (reference sequence). The CDR3 runs to 15 residues. The chain combines TRBV19 with TRBJ1-1; D uncertain. Sequences were derived from peripheral blood, sampled from a patient treated with photon-based radiotherapy. This receptor was taken from a man aged 50 to 59 with gastric cancer. The chain's CDR3 is CASSNGLLLNTEAFF. CDR3 bases: TGTGCCAGTAGTAACGGTTTGCTTCTGAACACTGAAGCTTTCTTT.